These 25 T cell receptor beta chains came from one sample sequenced in a study of T cell clonotyping in hematopoietic cell transplantation (dated by TCRdb to about 2021). The library was obtained by the immunoSEQ multiplex PCR assay. The table was pulled from immuneACCESS by TCRdb, which kept in-frame rearrangements only. Such tables lose some clones; where checked, under half of the loss comes from unresolved V genes, and the rest has no known cause. Within this sample are more than 15,000 clones, with about nine tenths of them counted one time only. About 5.4% of the sample belongs to the ten largest clones. Sequencing was done on a sample of peripheral blood mononuclear cells. Source of these receptors: a man aged 40-50 years in good health. Some clones in this sample may be carry-over from other donors' samples.

The chain is built from TRBV28 and TRBJ2-2; D is tentatively TRBD1 or TRBD2 (6 bases each). The ends were cut back, 7 bases at V and 5 bases at J, with 17 bases in the middle. From germline, CDR1 is MDHEN and CDR2 SYDVKM. The CDR3 is 15 residues long. CDR3: CASKLDTGRTGELFF. CDR3 DNA: TGTGCCAGCAAACTGGACACAGGGAGGACCGGGGAGCTGTTTTTT.

The V and J genes are TRBV28 and TRBJ1-5, with 10 bases matching TRBD1. CDR1 and CDR2 (germline): MDHEN, SYDVKM. V was clipped by 8 bases and J by 3 bases; unmatched bases: 7. The CDR3 is made up of 15 amino acids. For the CDR3, the DNA is TGTGCCAGCGCTGACAGGGGGCTTTTCAATCAGCCCCAGCATTTT. It translates to CASADRGLFNQPQHF.

V is TRBV2 and J is TRBJ1-2; 8 bases fit TRBD1. J gave up 6 bases and V 7 bases, and 10 bases lay outside the gene matches. CDR1 and CDR2 (germline): SNHLY, FYNNEI. This CDR3 has 14 residues. CDR3 amino acids: CASTLYPGGNGYTF. The CDR3 DNA reads as TGTGCCAGCACCCTCTATCCAGGGGGCAATGGCTACACCTTC.

V is TRBV2 and J is TRBJ1-1; 7 positions agree with TRBD1. CDR3 length: 16 amino acids. The trim removed 7 bases at V and 0 bases at J, leaving 11 bases unmatched. The germline gives CDR1 SNHLY, CDR2 FYNNEI. The CDR3 DNA follows: TGTGCCAGCACCTCCTGGACAGGCTTGATGAACACTGAAGCTTTCTTT. Its protein product is CASTSWTGLMNTEAFF.

The V call is TRBV28, the J call TRBJ2-7, with D possibly TRBD1 on 6 matching bases. V dropped 4 bases and J dropped 2 bases, with 12 bases sitting between them. The CDR3 is made up of 14 amino acids. Germline V gene sequence: CDR1 MDHEN, CDR2 SYDVKM. Here the CDR3 reads CASSYGQSPYEQYF. The CDR3, as DNA: TGTGCCAGCAGTTACGGACAGTCTCCCTACGAGCAGTACTTC.

The chain is built from TRBV6-1 and TRBJ2-5; 9 nucleotides match TRBD2. J was trimmed by 4 bases and V by 6 bases; bases with no gene match: 9. Per germline, CDR1 MNHNS and CDR2 SASEGT. This CDR3 spans 15 amino acids. CDR3 nucleotides: TGTGCCAGCAGCGCAGCCGGGACTAGCCTAGAGACCCAGTACTTC. This sequence encodes CASSAAGTSLETQYF.

V is TRBV28 and J is TRBJ2-5; no clear D. This CDR3 comprises 13 residues. Trimming removed 5 bases from V and 5 bases from J, with 12 bases in between. Germline values: CDR1 MDHEN, CDR2 SYDVKM. The CDR3, as DNA: TGTGCCAGCAGTGCCTCGGGCGTCGAGACCCAGTACTTC. This encodes CASSASGVETQYF.

The chain combines TRBV7-8 with TRBJ2-1; tentatively, D is TRBD1 (7 bases). This CDR3 spans 18 amino acids. Trimming stripped 0 bases from V and 9 bases from J, with 24 bases between. From germline, CDR1 is SGHVS and CDR2 FQNEAQ. The CDR3 loop is CASSLAAGRTGFIGEQFF. The CDR3 DNA follows: TGTGCCAGCAGCTTAGCGGCTGGGAGGACAGGTTTTATCGGTGAGCAGTTCTTC.

The chain is built from TRBV4-3 and TRBJ2-1; no firm D call. Germline V CDR1 and CDR2: LGHNA, YSLEER. This CDR3 region has 12 residues. Trimming took 1 base from V and 6 from J, leaving 4 bases between them. CDR3 bases: TGCGCCAGCAGCCAAGGACGCAATGAGCAGTTCTTC. This encodes CASSQGRNEQFF.

The V gene is TRBV7-9, the J gene TRBJ2-4, with 8 bases lining up with TRBD1. CDR1 SEHNR and CDR2 FQNEAQ come from the germline V gene (reference sequence). CDR3 length: 15 amino acids. V lost 0 bases and J lost 4; bases outside the gene matches: 2. CDR3 amino acids: CASSLAGDRKNIQYF. The CDR3 nucleotides read TGTGCCAGCAGCTTAGCCGGGGACAGGAAAAACATTCAGTACTTC. Full variable domain (outside the CDR3, taken from reference TRBV7-9 and TRBJ2-4): DTGVSQNPRHKITKRGQNVTFRCDPISEHNRLYWYRQTLGQGPEFLTYFQNEAQLEKSRLLSDRFSAERPKGSFSTLEIQRTEQGDSAMYLCASSLAGDRKNIQYFGAGTRLSVL.

The chain is built from TRBV29-1 and TRBJ1-1, with D maybe TRBD1 (6 bases). The V end was cut by 6 bases, the J end by 0 bases, with 11 bases between. There are 13 residues in the CDR3. Germline V CDR1 and CDR2: SQVTM, ANQGSEA. CDR3 DNA sequence: TGCAGCGTGACAGGTCGGGTGAACACTGAAGCTTTCTTT. Translated, it gives CSVTGRVNTEAFF.

The chain couples TRBV6-4 to TRBJ1-1; 8 bases align to TRBD1. Trimming took 6 bases from V and 0 from J; bases not matched to a gene: 3. CDR1 and CDR2 (germline): MRHNA, SNTAGT. The CDR3 sequence is 14 residues long. The CDR3 coding sequence is TGTGCCAGCAGGGACAGGGCCATGAACACTGAAGCTTTCTTT. It codes for CASRDRAMNTEAFF.

The chain carries TRBV4-3 and TRBJ2-1; 11 bases agree with TRBD2. The J segment lost 7 bases and the V segment lost 0 bases, leaving 8 bases of the junction unmatched. Per germline, CDR1 LGHNA and CDR2 YSLEER. The CDR3 contains 17 residues. The CDR3 nucleotides read TGCGCCAGCAGCCAAGACTCACCGGGACTAGCGGAAAATGAGCAGTTCTTC. Translation: CASSQDSPGLAENEQFF.

The CDR3 nucleotides are TGTGCCAGCACCAGGACAGGGGGGCTCGGCTACACCTTC. It codes for CASTRTGGLGYTF. This rearrangement joins TRBV28 to TRBJ1-2; TRBD1 agrees at 10 bases. V shed 7 bases, J shed 8 bases, and the junction held 7 bases outside the gene matches. The CDR3 consists of 13 residues. The germline CDR1 and CDR2 sequences are MDHEN and SYDVKM.

This clone was observed once. The chain has TRBV7-8 and TRBJ2-5; D call uncertain. V lost 1 base, J lost 2 bases, and 8 bases lay in between. CDR3 length equals 14 residues. The germline gives CDR1 SGHVS, CDR2 FQNEAQ. CDR3 amino acids: CASSLGLTQETQYF. CDR3 nucleotides: TGTGCCAGCAGCTTAGGGCTGACACAAGAGACCCAGTACTTC.

The chain carries TRBV21-1 and TRBJ2-7; the table's D call of TRBD2 was not tested on the DNA. TRBV21-1 is marked as a pseudogene. This CDR3 region has 14 residues. The DNA for the CDR3 is TGTGCCAGCAGCCAGGAGGAACAACAAAACGAGCAGTACTTC. Translated, it gives CASSQEEQQNEQYF.

The chain recombines TRBV9 with TRBJ2-5, with 8 nucleotides matching TRBD1. The length of the CDR3 is 14 residues. With V trimmed by 4 bases and J by 2 bases, 4 bases remained unmatched. Per the germline V gene, CDR1 is SGDLS and CDR2 is YYNGEE. The CDR3 coding sequence is TGTGCCAGCAGCACGGGACAGGAGCAAGAGACCCAGTACTTC. Residues: CASSTGQEQETQYF.

V gene TRBV30 combines with J gene TRBJ1-2; D remains unclear. V shed 2 bases and J shed 5 bases, with 6 bases lying between them. There are 11 residues in the CDR3. The germline V gene has CDR1 GTSNPN and CDR2 SVGIG (reference sequence). CDR3 in amino acids: CAWSFLYGYTF. Written as DNA, the CDR3 is TGTGCCTGGAGTTTCTTATATGGCTACACCTTC.

This clone was counted a single time. The V and J genes are TRBV5-1 and TRBJ2-3; D not certain. V was trimmed by 0 bases and J by 1 base, leaving 3 bases between them. Per the germline V gene, CDR1 is SGHRS and CDR2 is YFSETQ. CDR3 length equals 13 residues. CDR3 DNA: TGCGCCAGCAGCTTGGCCGGCACAGATACGCAGTATTTT. It is translated as CASSLAGTDTQYF.

J is TRBJ2-7 and V is TRBV4-3, with D maybe TRBD2 (6 bases). Germline V gene data show CDR1 as LGHNA and CDR2 as YSLEER. The ends were cut back, 1 base at V and 5 bases at J, with 15 bases in the middle. CDR3 length: 15 amino acids. The CDR3 nucleotides are TGCGCCAGCAGCCAAGTAGGTTGGGGGGAACACGAGCAGTACTTC. The encoded protein is CASSQVGWGEHEQYF.

The V call is TRBV2, the J call TRBJ2-5, with TRBD2 as a possible D gene (7 bases). Trimming pared 1 base from V and 4 bases from J, leaving 13 bases between. The CDR3 length is 15 residues. Per the germline V gene, CDR1 is SNHLY and CDR2 is FYNNEI. This CDR3 is CASSEGGGGLETQYF. The CDR3 coding sequence is TGTGCCAGCAGTGAAGGGGGAGGGGGGTTAGAGACCCAGTACTTC.

V and J are TRBV2 and TRBJ2-5; D remains unclear. The V gene's germline CDR1 is SNHLY and CDR2 FYNNEI. V was pared by 6 bases and J by 0 bases, with 11 bases between. The CDR3 runs 14 residues. CDR3 nucleotide sequence: TGTGCCAGCAGGGTTACAGAGTACCAAGAGACCCAGTACTTC. It is translated as CASRVTEYQETQYF.

The rearrangement links TRBV6-5 to TRBJ2-5; the D is unclear. The CDR3 covers 13 residues. CDR1 MNHEY and CDR2 SVGAGI come from the germline V gene. Trimming cost V 6 bases and J 4 bases, with 12 bases left between them. The CDR3 region is CASRGRARETQYF. In DNA, the CDR3 is TGTGCCAGCAGGGGAAGGGCGCGAGAGACCCAGTACTTC.

The CDR3 sequence: CASSGGWSSGNTIYF. The CDR3 bases are TGTGCCAGCAGTGGCGGATGGAGCTCTGGAAACACCATATATTTT. The V and J genes are TRBV28 and TRBJ1-3; D not certain. The V end lost 5 bases, the J end lost 0 bases, and 11 bases lay between the germline ends. The germline V gene has CDR1 MDHEN and CDR2 SYDVKM. The CDR3 runs to 15 residues.

In its sample, this clone was seen a few times. The DNA for the CDR3 is TGTGCCAGCAGCTTAGACGGTCAGCCCCAGCATTTT. This sequence encodes CASSLDGQPQHF. The chain has TRBV7-2 and TRBJ1-5; D is unclear. Germline lookup yields CDR1 SGHTA and CDR2 FQGNSA. The ends were cut back, 1 base at V and 6 bases at J, with 4 bases in the middle. The CDR3 is made up of 12 amino acids. Using reference TRBV7-2 and TRBJ1-5 for the parts outside the CDR3, the full variable domain is GAGVSQSPSNKVTEKGKDVELRCDPISGHTALYWYRQSLGQGLEFLIYFQGNSAPDKSGLPSDRFSAERTGGSVSTLTIQRTQQEDSAVYLCASSLDGQPQHFGDGTRLSIL.